A single sample gave rise to the 23 T cell receptor beta chains below, sequenced in a study of metastatic and nonmetastatic thyroid tumors. From the PCR reads, TCRdb re-called clones with MiXCR. The data show 30,000 to 50,000 clones, 15% to 20% seen once. Treatment of any kind had been given to no patient before thyroid surgery. The sample was tumor tissue. The origin of the receptors is a female donor with papillary thyroid cancer or a benign thyroid nodule (not recorded which). Some clones in this sample may be carry-over from other donors' samples.

This clone has at least ten counts. The chain combines TRBV2 with TRBJ2-1, with 7 bases fitting TRBD2. V lost 8 bases and J lost 7; bases outside the gene matches: 11. Germline V lookup: CDR1 SNHLY, CDR2 FYNNEI. This CDR3 comprises 14 residues. The CDR3 reads CASVLARAKNEQFF. The CDR3, as DNA: TGTGCCAGCGTACTAGCGAGGGCAAAAAATGAGCAGTTCTTC.

The sample holds a few counts of this clone. This clone may be a read error of a much larger clone one base away. V usage is TRBV29-1 and J usage is TRBJ2-1; D remains ambiguous. The germline gives CDR1 SQVTM, CDR2 ANQGSEA. The CDR3 loop spans 12 amino acids. V was cut by 6 bases and J by 4 bases, with 10 bases left in between. CDR3 in amino acids: CSVNMGYNEQFF. CDR3 bases: TGCAGCGTGAACATGGGGTACAATGAGCAGTTCTTC.

This clone was recorded at least ten times. This chain uses TRBV6-1 with TRBJ2-5; TRBD2 agrees at 13 bases. CDR3 length equals 18 residues. The trim removed 4 bases at V and 2 bases at J, leaving 10 bases unmatched. Germline assignment: CDR1 MNHNS and CDR2 SASEGT. The CDR3 coding sequence is TGTGCCAGCAGTGCCTGGACTAGCGGGGGCCCCATGCAAGAGACCCAGTACTTC. Translating it yields CASSAWTSGGPMQETQYF.

This clone has at least ten counts. This chain joins TRBV4-2 and TRBJ1-2, with D perhaps matching TRBD1 (6 bases). Germline CDR1 is LGHNA and CDR2 is YNFKEQ. This CDR3 spans 15 amino acids. The V end lost 1 base, the J end lost 5 bases, and 14 bases lay between the germline ends. CDR3 bases: TGTGCCAGCAGCCAAGGTCGAGGGGGAGGATATGGCTACACCTTC. Its protein product is CASSQGRGGGYGYTF.

This chain connects TRBV29-1 to TRBJ2-2; TRBD2 agrees at 8 bases. CDR1 SQVTM and CDR2 ANQGSEA come from the germline V gene. The CDR3 has 13 amino acids. V lost 8 bases and J lost 8; bases outside the gene matches: 10. In DNA, the CDR3 is TGCAGCTCCCGGACTAGCAAAGCTGGGGAGCTGTTTTTT. This encodes CSSRTSKAGELFF.

The sample holds many counts of this clone. The V call is TRBV19, the J call TRBJ1-6; D is perhaps TRBD1 (5 bases). The ends were cut back, 9 bases at V and 5 bases at J, with 17 bases in the middle. Germline V gene sequence: CDR1 LNHDA, CDR2 SQIVND (reference sequence). CDR3 length equals 15 residues. This chain's CDR3 is CASTIPGRNNSPLHF. The CDR3 DNA is TGTGCCAGCACAATCCCGGGACGGAATAATTCACCCCTCCACTTT.

With respect to this clone: This may be a read error: a much more frequent sequence differs by one nucleotide. V gene TRBV12-3 or TRBV12-4 combines with J gene TRBJ1-4; D not certain. V shed 5 bases and J shed 10 bases, with 11 bases lying between them. The CDR3 has 12 amino acids. This CDR3 reads CASSQVDGKLFF. The CDR3 coding sequence is TGTGCCAGCAGTCAGGTCGACGGAAAACTGTTTTTT.

This clone was detected ten times or more. The V gene is TRBV5-1, the J gene TRBJ1-2, with TRBD1 identical over 9 bases. With 4 bases clipped from V and 6 bases from J, the junction kept 19 bases outside the gene matches. This CDR3 has 18 residues. CDR1 is SGHRS, CDR2 YFSETQ, per germline. The DNA for the CDR3 is TGCGCCAGCAGCCTTTATTATGCTACCGGGACAGGGAGTGATGGCTACACCTTC. Its translation: CASSLYYATGTGSDGYTF.

The chain links TRBV27 to TRBJ2-7, with D tentatively TRBD1 (6 bases). Per germline, CDR1 MNHEY and CDR2 SMNVEV (reference sequence). V lost 3 bases and J 0 bases, leaving 6 bases between the germline ends. The CDR3 is made up of 13 amino acids. The CDR3 DNA is TGTGCCAGCAGTTTGGACAGCTCCTACGAGCAGTACTTC. It is translated as CASSLDSSYEQYF.

This clone was recorded many times. Being one base from a much bigger clone, this may be a read error. As DNA, the CDR3 is TGCGCCAGCAGCCCACGGGGAGGGGACACCATATATTTT. This encodes CASSPRGGDTIYF. J is TRBJ1-3 and V is TRBV5-1; TRBD1 might be the D (5 bases). Trimming left V 4 bases short and J 8 bases short, with 13 bases between. The CDR3 is 13 residues long. The germline V gene has CDR1 SGHRS and CDR2 YFSETQ. The variable domain in full, with the rest retrieved from reference TRBV5-1 and TRBJ1-3, is KAGVTQTPRYLIKTRGQQVTLSCSPISGHRSVSWYQQTPGQGLQFLFEYFSETQRNKGNFPGRFSGRQFSNSRSEMNVSTLELGDSALYLCASSPRGGDTIYFGEGSWLTVV.

This clone was seen more than once but under ten times. The chain joins TRBV12-3 or TRBV12-4 to TRBJ2-7, with TRBD1 identical over 7 bases. CDR3 length: 15 amino acids. V lost 5 bases, J lost 5 bases, and 12 bases stayed unmatched. CDR3 bases: TGTGCCAGCAGTCAGAGGACAGGAGTGAGAAACGAGCAGTACTTC. Protein: CASSQRTGVRNEQYF.

This clone showed up many times. The chain carries TRBV6-1 and TRBJ1-1; the match to TRBD1 covers 8 bases. This CDR3 has 14 residues. Germline values: CDR1 MNHNS, CDR2 SASEGT. Trimming at V came to 5 bases and at J to 4 bases, leaving 6 bases not matched to a gene. The CDR3 nucleotides read TGTGCCAGCAGTCTAGACAGGGGATTCACTGAAGCTTTCTTT. Its translation: CASSLDRGFTEAFF.

Comments on this clone: Being one base from a much bigger clone, this may be a read error. The V and J genes are TRBV5-1 and TRBJ2-1; unclear D gene. The CDR3 is 13 residues long. CDR1 is SGHRS, CDR2 YFSETQ, per germline. Trimming pared 0 bases from V and 8 bases from J, leaving 9 bases between. CDR3 in amino acids: CASSLGIRDEQFF. The CDR3 region has the DNA TGCGCCAGCAGCTTGGGGATACGGGATGAGCAGTTCTTC.

This clone was detected ten times or more. The genes are TRBV9 and TRBJ2-1, with a tentative D call TRBD2 (5 bases). The V gene's germline CDR1 is SGDLS and CDR2 YYNGEE. This CDR3 has 15 residues. Trimming left V 0 bases short and J 8 bases short, with 15 bases between. In DNA, the CDR3 is TGTGCCAGCAGCGTAGGAGGGTCTATATTCGATGAGCAGTTCTTC. Residues: CASSVGGSIFDEQFF.

This clone was detected only once. The rearrangement links TRBV7-8 to TRBJ2-7, with 8 bases lining up with TRBD2. CDR1 SGHVS and CDR2 FQNEAQ come from the germline V gene. CDR3 size: 13 residues. With V trimmed by 3 bases and J by 9 bases, 7 bases remained unmatched. The CDR3 nucleotides read TGTGCCAGCAGCTTCGGGGGGGCCGTAAGGCAGTACTTC. It yields the protein CASSFGGAVRQYF.

V and J are TRBV20-1 and TRBJ2-7; 11 bases fit TRBD2. Germline V gene sequence: CDR1 DFQATT, CDR2 SNEGSKA (reference sequence). With V trimmed by 3 bases and J by 5 bases, 18 bases remained unmatched. The CDR3 contains 18 residues. CDR3 sequence reads: CSARNSRAALAGGNEQYF. The CDR3 DNA reads TGCAGTGCTAGGAACTCGAGAGCGGCTCTAGCGGGAGGTAACGAGCAGTACTTC.

This clone appeared many times. V usage is TRBV14 and J usage is TRBJ1-2; D is uncertain. The CDR3 runs to 13 residues. Trimming removed 0 bases from V and 8 bases from J, with 10 bases in between. CDR1 and CDR2 from the germline V gene are SGHDN and FVKESK. CDR3 sequence (DNA): TGTGCCAGCAGCCAAGATGGGCTGCGGGGCTACACCTTC. This translates into CASSQDGLRGYTF.

This clone was picked up many times. J is TRBJ1-5 and V is TRBV2; D is uncertain. CDR1 and CDR2 from the germline V gene are SNHLY and FYNNEI. V was pared by 6 bases and J by 0 bases, with 3 bases between. CDR3 length: 12 amino acids. The CDR3 protein is CASSYSNQPQHF. The CDR3, as DNA: TGTGCCAGCAGCTATAGCAATCAGCCCCAGCATTTT.

In its sample, this clone was seen many times. The gene calls are TRBV5-6 and TRBJ2-1, with D perhaps matching TRBD1 (6 bases). The CDR3 length is 13 residues. The germline V gene has CDR1 SGHDT and CDR2 YYEEEE. The V end lost 0 bases, the J end lost 10 bases, and 11 bases lay between the germline ends. The CDR3 region is CASSLAGVEEQFF. The CDR3 DNA is TGTGCCAGCAGCTTGGCAGGGGTGGAGGAGCAGTTCTTC.

This clone has at least ten counts. The chain joins TRBV5-4 to TRBJ2-7; D is perhaps TRBD1 (6 bases). The CDR3 spans 15 residues. The germline V gene encodes CDR1 SGHNT and CDR2 YYREEE (reference sequence). The V end was cut by 3 bases, the J end by 2 bases, with 15 bases between. The CDR3 nucleotides read TGTGCCAGCAGCTCTGACCGGGACAAGACCTACGAGCAGTACTTC. It codes for CASSSDRDKTYEQYF.

This clone was seen a handful of times. It is likely a read error, because the conserved phenylalanine at the end of the CDR3 is missing. V is TRBV28 and J is TRBJ2-1; no clear D. CDR3 length equals 14 residues. The germline CDR1 and CDR2 sequences are MDHEN and SYDVKM. V shed 1 base and J shed 7 bases, with 11 bases lying between them. Here the CDR3 DNA reads TGTGCCAGCAGTTTATTGGGCACGGCTAATGAGCAGTTCCTC. Its protein product is CASSLLGTANEQFL.

This clone was seen repeatedly, ten times or more. The chain links TRBV28 to TRBJ2-7; D call uncertain. The CDR3 has 11 amino acids. The germline V gene encodes CDR1 MDHEN and CDR2 SYDVKM. V shed 8 bases and J shed 2 bases, with 7 bases lying between them. CDR3 in amino acids: CASGSTYEQYF. CDR3 DNA sequence: TGTGCCAGCGGATCCACCTACGAGCAGTACTTC.

This clone was detected only a few times. The chain is built from TRBV20-1 and TRBJ2-3; 7 bases line up with TRBD2. CDR1 is DFQATT, CDR2 SNEGSKA, per germline (reference sequence). V shed 5 bases, J shed 4 bases, and the junction held 12 bases outside the gene matches. The CDR3 runs 15 residues. The CDR3: CSAPRRSGLSDTQYF. The CDR3 bases are TGCAGTGCTCCCCGTCGTAGCGGGCTCTCAGATACGCAGTATTTT.